Listed below are T cell receptor beta chains from one sample, sequenced in a study of blood T cell repertoires in COVID-19. Method: immunoSEQ multiplex PCR; TCRdb's copy keeps in-frame clones and lacks some. The sample includes about 91,000 clones, approximately 90% of them seen just once. The sample comprised peripheral blood. The receptors come from a woman of 80 years or more with active COVID-19. CDR3s leave out the opening cysteine and the closing phenylalanine or tryptophan. The order of the fields is CDR3 protein, J gene, CDR3 length, V gene.

CDR3aa: ASSLTGSLHNYGYT
j_gene: TRBJ1-2
len: 14
v_gene: TRBV28

CDR3aa: ASSIGGFYSNQPQH
j_gene: TRBJ1-5
len: 14
v_gene: TRBV19

CDR3aa: ASSVARNTEAF
j_gene: TRBJ1-1
len: 11
v_gene: TRBV9

CDR3aa: ASSFRDSPYQPQH
j_gene: TRBJ1-5
len: 13
v_gene: TRBV3-1/TRBV3-2

CDR3aa: ASSIASAGRETQY
j_gene: TRBJ2-5
len: 13
v_gene: TRBV19

CDR3aa: ASSIGLAGPVTF
j_gene: TRBJ2-1
len: 12
v_gene: TRBV5-6

CDR3aa: ASSPSGTGMLTDTQY
j_gene: TRBJ2-3
len: 15
v_gene: TRBV7-9

CDR3aa: ASSLLRDRGYEQY
j_gene: TRBJ2-7
len: 13
v_gene: TRBV7-2

CDR3aa: ASSLGQGGEKLF
j_gene: TRBJ1-4
len: 12
v_gene: TRBV5-1

CDR3aa: ASSLAGFTGEQY
j_gene: TRBJ2-7
len: 12
v_gene: TRBV28

CDR3aa: ASSLARESGELF
j_gene: TRBJ2-2
len: 12
v_gene: TRBV7-6

CDR3aa: ASSRGTGGTDTQY
j_gene: TRBJ2-3
len: 13
v_gene: TRBV3-1/TRBV3-2

CDR3aa: ASSQQTGGRETQY
j_gene: TRBJ2-5
len: 13
v_gene: TRBV18

CDR3aa: ASSPGQGGYNSPLH
j_gene: TRBJ1-6
len: 14
v_gene: TRBV19

CDR3aa: AISERGQAVVDEQY
j_gene: TRBJ2-7
len: 14
v_gene: TRBV10-3

CDR3aa: ASSPPSLGSGST
j_gene: TRBJ1-2
len: 12
v_gene: TRBV18